The entry below describes one T cell receptor beta chain. The source of the sample is a study of cytomegalovirus exposure and HLA in healthy donors. The donors, nominally healthy at sampling, likely had unrecorded immune exposures. The PCR contained 60 Vbeta and 13 Jbeta primers. Original data processing: Approximately 72 million unique TCR beta chains, about 10 million of them shared, were counted by a later analysis. Produced via immunoSEQ multiplex PCR; TCRdb's table is partial and in-frame only. D and trimming were read from the DNA, whereas the V and J calls and clone size are those reported in that table. The sample shows 95,000 to 100,000 clones, around 75% of them seen only once. Sequencing used PBMCs. This receptor was identified in a man aged 50 or older in good health and CMV-seronegative.

The CDR3 loop reads CSGEQGETQYF. Written as DNA, the CDR3 is TGCAGCGGTGAGCAGGGGGAGACCCAGTACTTC. This chain joins TRBV29-1 and TRBJ2-5; D is possibly TRBD1 (6 bases). Germline V gene sequence: CDR1 SQVTM, CDR2 ANQGSEA. The CDR3 length is 11 residues. V lost 7 bases to trimming and J lost 5 bases, with 11 bases between them.